Below are 29 T cell receptor beta chains sequenced from a single sample in a study of cytomegalovirus exposure and HLA in healthy donors. The PCR was carried out with 60 Vbeta primers and 13 Jbeta primers. Using immunoSEQ multiplex PCR, the repertoire was profiled, and TCRdb retains in-frame clones only, with some absent. This sample carries about 110,000 clones, approximately 86% of them seen once, and the ten largest clones take 1.5% to 2%. Sequencing was performed on PBMCs. These receptors were taken from a man aged 35-49 years in good health and CMV-seronegative.

The chain has TRBV28 and TRBJ1-3, with a tentative D call TRBD1 (5 bases). The CDR3 is 14 residues long. CDR1 is MDHEN, CDR2 SYDVKM, per germline. The V end lost 3 bases, the J end lost 4 bases, and 10 bases lay between the germline ends. The CDR3 sequence: CASSFGDRGNTIYF. CDR3 sequence (DNA): TGTGCCAGCAGTTTCGGCGACAGAGGAAACACCATATATTTT. The variable domain in full, with the rest retrieved from reference TRBV28 and TRBJ1-3, is DVKVTQSSRYLVKRTGEKVFLECVQDMDHENMFWYRQDPGLGLRLIYFSYDVKMKEKGDIPEGYSVSREKKERFSLILESASTNQTSMYLCASSFGDRGNTIYFGEGSWLTVV.

The J gene is TRBJ2-7, the V gene TRBV6-5; 8 bases are shared with TRBD1. Losses at the gene ends were 6 bases for V and 2 bases for J; bases not matched to a gene: 3. This CDR3 has 13 amino acids. Germline values: CDR1 MNHEY, CDR2 SVGAGI. CDR3 in DNA: TGTGCCAGCAGGGGACAGGCTGCCTACGAGCAGTACTTC. This translates into CASRGQAAYEQYF.

In DNA form, the CDR3 reads TGCAGCGTTATTGGACAGTCCGTTCTCGAGCAGTACTTC. Encoded protein: CSVIGQSVLEQYF. The gene calls are TRBV29-1 and TRBJ2-7; TRBD1 is a possible D gene (6 bases). The CDR3 loop spans 13 amino acids. Germline V gene lookup returns CDR1 SQVTM and CDR2 ANQGSEA. V lost 5 bases to trimming and J lost 6 bases, with 17 bases between them.

V and J are TRBV19 and TRBJ2-5; the D gene is possibly TRBD2 (6 bases). Trimming removed 5 bases at V and 1 base at J, with 11 bases between. Germline V lookup: CDR1 LNHDA, CDR2 SQIVND (reference sequence). The CDR3 spans 14 residues. The CDR3 reads CASSEMGGQETQYF. CDR3 DNA: TGTGCCAGTAGTGAAATGGGGGGCCAAGAGACCCAGTACTTC.

This sequence joins TRBV10-3 and TRBJ2-2; 10 bases match TRBD1. The germline V gene has CDR1 ENHRY and CDR2 SYGVKD. This CDR3 comprises 15 residues. After removal of 4 bases from V and 6 bases from J, the junction contained 5 bases not matched to a gene. CDR3 DNA: TGTGCCATCAGTGGGAAGGGACAGGGGTCCGGGGAGCTGTTTTTT. Translated, it gives CAISGKGQGSGELFF.

V usage is TRBV27 and J usage is TRBJ2-7; 7 nucleotides line up with TRBD1. The CDR3 is made up of 16 amino acids. With 4 bases clipped from V and 0 bases from J, the junction kept 9 bases outside the gene matches. Germline V gene data show CDR1 as MNHEY and CDR2 as SMNVEV (reference sequence). This CDR3 reads CASSYRPRGSSYEQYF. The DNA for the CDR3 is TGTGCCAGCAGTTATCGCCCCAGGGGGAGCTCCTACGAGCAGTACTTC.

The CDR3 reads CASSYFPVGELFF. The CDR3, as DNA: TGTGCCAGCAGTTACTTCCCCGTGGGGGAGCTGTTTTTT. The V and J genes are TRBV6-5 and TRBJ2-2, with D hard to call. This CDR3 comprises 13 residues. Trimming removed 1 base at V and 8 bases at J, with 8 bases between. CDR1 and CDR2 (germline): MNHEY, SVGAGI.

V is TRBV5-4 and J is TRBJ2-7; the D gene is possibly TRBD1 (6 bases). In germline, CDR1 is SGHNT, CDR2 YYREEE (reference sequence). The CDR3 loop spans 13 amino acids. V dropped 4 bases and J dropped 2 bases, with 10 bases sitting between them. The CDR3 region is CASSQQGAYEQYF. In nucleotides, the CDR3 is TGTGCCAGCAGCCAACAGGGAGCCTACGAGCAGTACTTC.

V is TRBV6-5 and J is TRBJ1-1; a weak D match, TRBD1 (5 bases). The CDR3 consists of 15 residues. Germline CDR1 and CDR2: MNHEY and SVGAGI. Deletions cut 0 bases from V and 4 bases from J, with 12 bases between. CDR3 nucleotides: TGTGCCAGCAGTTACTCGAATCCAGGGTCCACTGAAGCTTTCTTT. Protein: CASSYSNPGSTEAFF.

CDR3 DNA: TGTGCCAGCAGTCAGACAGGGTATGGCTACACCTTC. Translated: CASSQTGYGYTF. The chain carries TRBV28 and TRBJ1-2; TRBD1 matches 7 bases. This CDR3 is 12 amino acids long. V lost 5 bases to trimming and J lost 5 bases; unmatched junction nucleotides: 2. Germline-derived CDR1 and CDR2 are MDHEN and SYDVKM.

The V call is TRBV5-1, the J call TRBJ1-6; D may be TRBD1 (6 bases). The V gene lost 4 bases and the J gene lost 11 bases, with 10 bases spanning the gap. Germline loops: CDR1 SGHRS, CDR2 YFSETQ. The CDR3 runs to 12 residues. CDR3 residues: CASSPDRPPLHF. The CDR3 DNA is TGCGCCAGCAGCCCGGACAGACCACCCCTCCACTTT.

The gene calls are TRBV7-8 and TRBJ2-3; TRBD2 is a possible D gene (5 bases). Trimming shortened V by 6 bases and J by 6 bases, and 13 bases separated the two germline ends. CDR1 is SGHVS and CDR2 is FQNEAQ in the germline V gene. The CDR3 sequence is 13 residues long. The CDR3 loop is CASRPDLTDTQYF. Written as DNA, the CDR3 is TGTGCCAGCAGACCGGACTTGACCGATACGCAGTATTTT.

Concerning this clone: Within the sample, other DNA sequences also encode this same CDR3. V usage is TRBV6-5 and J usage is TRBJ1-2, with D tentatively TRBD1 (5 bases). Trimming removed 2 bases from V and 5 bases from J, with 6 bases in between. This CDR3 comprises 12 residues. Germline V CDR1 and CDR2: MNHEY, SVGAGI. Here the CDR3 DNA reads TGTGCCAGCAGTTACAGGGGATATGGCTACACCTTC. Translation gives CASSYRGYGYTF.

The CDR3 DNA reads as TGTGCCAGCAGCTTCCGAGACAGGGGCGATCAGCCCCAGCATTTT. This gives the protein CASSFRDRGDQPQHF. The chain is built from TRBV7-2 and TRBJ1-5, with 8 bases identical to TRBD1. The CDR3 has 15 amino acids. Germline CDR1 is SGHTA and CDR2 is FQGNSA. Trimming cost V 3 bases and J 5 bases; bases outside gene matches: 6. Using reference TRBV7-2 and TRBJ1-5 for the parts outside the CDR3, the full variable domain is GAGVSQSPSNKVTEKGKDVELRCDPISGHTALYWYRQSLGQGLEFLIYFQGNSAPDKSGLPSDRFSAERTGGSVSTLTIQRTQQEDSAVYLCASSFRDRGDQPQHFGDGTRLSIL.

The chain joins TRBV5-8 to TRBJ2-6; TRBD1 is a possible D gene (6 bases). V was clipped by 2 bases and J by 0 bases, with 9 bases between them. Germline assignment: CDR1 SGHTS and CDR2 YDEGEE. This CDR3 has 16 residues. CDR3 sequence: CASSFRGSSGANVLTF. The CDR3 coding sequence is TGTGCCAGCAGCTTCAGGGGCTCCTCTGGGGCCAACGTCCTGACTTTC.

J is TRBJ1-5 and V is TRBV4-1; TRBD1 matches 8 bases. Germline CDR1 reads MGHRA; CDR2 reads YSYEKL. The CDR3 consists of 16 residues. Losses at the gene ends were 6 bases for V and 0 bases for J; bases not matched to a gene: 7. CDR3 in DNA: TGCGCCAGCAGACCTGGGACAGGCTTTAGCAATCAGCCCCAGCATTTT. This codes for CASRPGTGFSNQPQHF.

In DNA, the CDR3 is TGTGCCAGCAGCCAGGCTCTAGCGGGGAGTGCGGGGACGCAGTATTTT. Its translation: CASSQALAGSAGTQYF. The chain combines TRBV4-2 with TRBJ2-3; 9 bases align to TRBD2. The CDR3 contains 16 residues. CDR1 is LGHNA and CDR2 is YNFKEQ in the germline V gene. V gave up 3 bases and J gave up 9 bases; unmatched junction bases: 13.

The rearrangement joins TRBV7-9 to TRBJ2-7, with TRBD2 matching over 7 bases. The V and J ends lost 3 bases and 5 bases, in that order; junction bases with no gene match: 7. The CDR3 is 14 residues long. CDR1 SEHNR and CDR2 FQNEAQ come from the germline V gene (reference sequence). DNA of the CDR3: TGTGCCAGCAGCTTTCCGGGAGGACGGGACGAGCAGTACTTC. Translating it yields CASSFPGGRDEQYF. Full variable domain (remainder filled in from reference TRBV7-9 and TRBJ2-7): DTGVSQNPRHKITKRGQNVTFRCDPISEHNRLYWYRQTLGQGPEFLTYFQNEAQLEKSRLLSDRFSAERPKGSFSTLEIQRTEQGDSAMYLCASSFPGGRDEQYFGPGTRLTVT.

The CDR3 region is CASSERGDYNEQFF. CDR3 DNA: TGTGCCAGCAGCGAGCGGGGGGACTACAATGAGCAGTTCTTC. J is TRBJ2-1 and V is TRBV27; 9 bases align to TRBD2. The V and J ends lost 6 bases and 3 bases, in that order; junction bases with no gene match: 3. The germline gives CDR1 MNHEY, CDR2 SMNVEV (reference sequence). CDR3 length: 14 residues.

The chain carries TRBV7-8 and TRBJ2-7; 14 bases fit TRBD2. Germline V CDR1 and CDR2: SGHVS, FQNEAQ. V lost 0 bases to trimming and J lost 6 bases; unmatched junction nucleotides: 10. The CDR3 has 18 amino acids. The CDR3 DNA reads TGTGCCAGCAGCTTAGCGGGGGAGACTAGCGGGGGGGAGTGCGAGCAGTACTTC. Translation: CASSLAGETSGGECEQYF.

V usage is TRBV5-1 and J usage is TRBJ2-7, with 11 bases that match TRBD2. With V trimmed by 0 bases and J by 7 bases, 6 bases remained unmatched. Germline V gives CDR1 SGHRS, CDR2 YFSETQ. The CDR3 is 15 residues long. The CDR3, as DNA: TGCGCCAGCAGCTTGGTACTAGCGGGGGCGAAAGAGCAGTACTTC. Translated, it gives CASSLVLAGAKEQYF.

In this sample, this clone turned up once. The chain couples TRBV7-3 to TRBJ2-1, with 7 bases that match TRBD2. J lost 7 bases, V lost 4 bases, and 1 base had no gene match. Germline V lookup: CDR1 SGHTA, CDR2 FQGTGA. This CDR3 region has 12 residues. The CDR3 coding sequence is TGTGCCAGCAGCTCCGGGGGGAATGAGCAGTTCTTC. Encoded protein: CASSSGGNEQFF.

This clone occurred a few times. The chain links TRBV6-1 to TRBJ2-7, with 10 bases aligning to TRBD1. Looked up from germline, CDR1 is MNHNS and CDR2 is SASEGT. V was pared by 6 bases and J by 6 bases, with 2 bases of the junction left unmatched. The CDR3 covers 12 residues. CDR3 sequence: CASSDRGREQYF. CDR3 coding DNA: TGTGCCAGCAGCGACAGGGGGCGCGAGCAGTACTTC.

This chain links TRBV19 with TRBJ1-5; 8 positions match TRBD1. V dropped 0 bases and J dropped 2; count of bases not matched to a gene: 6. The CDR3 contains 17 residues. Looked up from germline, CDR1 is LNHDA and CDR2 is SQIVND (reference sequence). CDR3 nucleotide sequence: TGTGCCAGTAGTATAGATCCCAGGGGGCTAGGCAATCAGCCCCAGCATTTT. Residues: CASSIDPRGLGNQPQHF.

The chain employs TRBV30 and TRBJ1-3, with 7 bases aligning to TRBD1. The CDR3 totals 17 residues. V was pared by 2 bases and J by 0 bases, with 10 bases of the junction left unmatched. Germline V gene data show CDR1 as GTSNPN and CDR2 as SVGIG (reference sequence). Written as DNA, the CDR3 is TGTGCCTGGAGTCTTGGTATGGGACAGTACTCTGGAAACACCATATATTTT. Protein sequence: CAWSLGMGQYSGNTIYF.

The J gene is TRBJ2-3, the V gene TRBV5-1; unclear D gene. Germline lookup yields CDR1 SGHRS and CDR2 YFSETQ. CDR3 length: 14 residues. The V end was cut by 4 bases, the J end by 3 bases, with 12 bases between. CDR3 DNA: TGCGCCAGCAGCGCACTACCTCCTACAGATACGCAGTATTTT. It encodes CASSALPPTDTQYF.

V and J are TRBV6-5 and TRBJ1-6, with TRBD1 matching over 9 bases. In germline, CDR1 is MNHEY, CDR2 SVGAGI. The CDR3 has 14 residues. V was pared by 5 bases and J by 7 bases, with 3 bases of the junction left unmatched. The CDR3 DNA follows: TGTGCCAGCAGTAGGGACAGGGCAAATTCACCCCTCCACTTT. This gives the protein CASSRDRANSPLHF.

The V gene is TRBV7-2, the J gene TRBJ1-2, with 9 bases aligning to TRBD1. The CDR3 length is 14 residues. Looked up from germline, CDR1 is SGHTA and CDR2 is FQGNSA. Trimming took 7 bases from V and 8 from J; bases not matched to a gene: 11. The CDR3 region is CASTPDRGAEGYTF. The CDR3 DNA reads TGTGCCAGCACCCCGGACAGGGGTGCGGAAGGCTACACCTTC.

This clone was counted only a few times. This CDR3 reads CASSLVGQGRFSGANVLTF. The CDR3 bases are TGCGCCAGCAGCTTGGTGGGACAGGGGCGTTTCTCTGGGGCCAACGTCCTGACTTTC. The chain joins TRBV5-1 to TRBJ2-6; TRBD1 matches 10 bases. Losses at the gene ends were 0 bases for V and 0 bases for J; bases not matched to a gene: 6. CDR1 and CDR2 (germline): SGHRS, YFSETQ. The CDR3 is 19 residues long.